These T cell receptor beta chains were read from a single sample in a study of T cell responses to AZD1222 COVID-19 vaccine. Sequenced by immunoSEQ multiplex PCR; TCRdb stores in-frame clones only, minus some. The sample yields 150,000 to 200,000 clones, about nine tenths seen once. The specimen was peripheral blood, collected on day 0 of AZD1222 vaccination. These TCRs come from an adult in good health. Each CDR3 is given with its conserved first and last residue. The D gene is left open where the match is weak. Rows give clone size only sometimes, using once, few, many, or a class for an expanded clone.

v_call	j_call	d_call	clone_size	cdr3_nt	cdr3_aa
TRBV7-2	TRBJ2-2	NA	NA	TGTGCCAGCAGCTTAGCCGAAATGAACACCGGGGAGCTGTTTTTT	CASSLAEMNTGELFF
TRBV19	TRBJ2-7	TRBD1	NA	TGTGCCAGTAGCCGGGACAGGAGCTACGAGCAGTACTTC	CASSRDRSYEQYF
TRBV7-8	TRBJ2-5	TRBD1	NA	TGTGCCAGCAGCTCAGTGACAGGGGGAGGGGAGACCCAGTACTTC	CASSSVTGGGETQYF
TRBV6-5	TRBJ1-2	TRBD1	few	TGTGCCAGCACCCCCAGGGACAGGGGGGCCTATGGCTACACCTTC	CASTPRDRGAYGYTF
TRBV7-9	TRBJ2-7	NA	once	TGTGCCAGCAGCTTACCTAGGAGGGGTTCCGACGAGCAGTACTTC	CASSLPRRGSDEQYF
TRBV23-1	TRBJ1-6	NA	NA	TGCGCCAGCAGTCTGGGGTCAGCGTCGGACTATAATTCACCCCTCCACTTT	CASSLGSASDYNSPLHF
TRBV6-4	TRBJ1-2	NA	NA	TGTGCCAGCAGTCCCTCCTTTCTGGCTAACTATGGCTACACCTTC	CASSPSFLANYGYTF
TRBV28	TRBJ1-2	TRBD1	once	TGTGCCAGCAGTCCAGGGGACAGGGACTATGGCTACACCTTC	CASSPGDRDYGYTF
TRBV3-1/TRBV3-2	TRBJ1-2	NA	NA	TGTGCCAGCACGAATGCGGGGACTTCCTATGGCTACACCTTC	CASTNAGTSYGYTF
TRBV7-2	TRBJ2-2	NA	NA	TGTGCCAGCAACCCGGGACTCACCACCGGGGAGCTGTTTTTT	CASNPGLTTGELFF
TRBV4-3	TRBJ2-1	NA	NA	TGCGCCAGCAGCCAAGATCCGGGGGCTAGCGATGAGCAGTTCTTC	CASSQDPGASDEQFF
TRBV2	TRBJ2-2	TRBD2	once	TGTGCCAGCGGGGGGGGACTAGCGGGAGGGCCGGTCACCGGGGAGCTGTTTTTT	CASGGGLAGGPVTGELFF
TRBV12-3/TRBV12-4	TRBJ1-5	NA	NA	TGTGCCAGCAGTTTACCCCAGCCCCAGCATTTT	CASSLPQPQHF
TRBV10-3	TRBJ1-5	TRBD1	NA	TGTGCCATCAGCGACCTCGGGACAGGCAATCAGCCCCAGCATTTT	CAISDLGTGNQPQHF
TRBV15	TRBJ2-7	NA	NA	TGTGCCACCAGCAGAGATGACGGGGACTCCTACGAGCAGTACTTC	CATSRDDGDSYEQYF
TRBV18	TRBJ1-1	TRBD1	NA	TGTGCCAGCTCACCGGACAGGGGAGCTTTCTTT	CASSPDRGAFF
TRBV9	TRBJ1-1	NA	NA	TGTGCCAGCAGCGTAGTTCGGGGTTCCACTGAAGCTTTCTTT	CASSVVRGSTEAFF
TRBV5-5	TRBJ2-5	NA	once	TGTGCCAGCAGTGGCGACAGGCCCAGTGTCCGAGAGACCCAGTACTTC	CASSGDRPSVRETQYF
TRBV19	TRBJ1-1	TRBD1	NA	TGTGCCAGTAGTACACAGGACAGGGGGCGGACTGAAGCTTTCTTT	CASSTQDRGRTEAFF
TRBV29-1	TRBJ1-2	NA	NA	TGCAGCGTTAGCGGGACTGGCACTAACTATGGCTACACCTTC	CSVSGTGTNYGYTF
TRBV7-9	TRBJ2-7	TRBD1	once	TGTGCCAGCAGCCAAAGGACAGGGCGGTTCGAGCAGTACTTC	CASSQRTGRFEQYF
TRBV4-3	TRBJ1-4	NA	once	TGCGCCAGCAGCCAAGAAAGGGGCCTTAATGAAAAACTGTTTTTT	CASSQERGLNEKLFF
TRBV19	TRBJ1-1	NA	NA	TGTGCCAGTAGTATCCCAGGGGACACTGAAGCTTTCTTT	CASSIPGDTEAFF
TRBV6-5	TRBJ2-7	TRBD1	NA	TGTGCCAGCAGCTTACCGGGACAGGTGAGGGGCGAGCAGTACTTC	CASSLPGQVRGEQYF
TRBV9	TRBJ1-4	TRBD1	NA	TGTGCCAGCAGCGTAGGGACAGGGGAAAATGAAAAACTGTTTTTT	CASSVGTGENEKLFF
TRBV21-1	TRBJ2-5	NA	NA	TGTGCCAGCAGCAACGGTGGTAGCGGAGAATTCCAAGAGACCCAGTACTTC	CASSNGGSGEFQETQYF
TRBV2	TRBJ1-2	NA	NA	TGTGCCAGCAGTGGGGGTGTCGGCAGGACTAACTATGGCTACACCTTC	CASSGGVGRTNYGYTF
TRBV2	TRBJ1-2	NA	NA	TGTGCCAGCAGTGACGGCGGCCACTATGGCTACACCTTC	CASSDGGHYGYTF
TRBV30	TRBJ1-5	NA	NA	TGTGCCTGGACCACCGGACATCAACCTAATCAGCCCCAGCATTTT	CAWTTGHQPNQPQHF
TRBV28	TRBJ2-1	TRBD2	NA	TGTGCCAGCAGTCAAACCTCGGGAGGGGATGAGCAGTTCTTC	CASSQTSGGDEQFF
TRBV4-1	TRBJ1-4	TRBD1	NA	TGCGCCAGCAGCCAGGGGGACAGAACCAGTAATGAAAAACTGTTTTTT	CASSQGDRTSNEKLFF
TRBV6-4	TRBJ2-6	NA	NA	TGTGCCAGCAGTGACTCAGGGGGCTCTGGGGCCAACGTCCTGACTTTC	CASSDSGGSGANVLTF
TRBV29-1	TRBJ1-1	TRBD1	NA	TGCAGCGGTGTGACAGGGTGGATGAACACTGAAGCTTTCTTT	CSGVTGWMNTEAFF
TRBV5-1	TRBJ1-2	NA	NA	TGCGCCAGCAGCTTGGGGCCGCTTAACTATGGCTACACCTTC	CASSLGPLNYGYTF